One sample yielded the 26 T cell receptor beta chains listed below, sequenced in a study of technical replicates of blood from several donors. Profiled with immunoSEQ multiplex PCR; TCRdb holds only in-frame clones, not every one. The profile shows about 84,000 clones, less than 95% of them singletons. Sequences were obtained from T cells isolated from PBMCs. The receptors shown here come from a human donor in good health.

The gene calls are TRBV5-1 and TRBJ2-5, with D possibly matching TRBD1 (5 bases). Germline V lookup: CDR1 SGHRS, CDR2 YFSETQ. The CDR3 spans 15 residues. The ends were cut back, 2 bases at V and 2 bases at J, with 13 bases in the middle. The CDR3 coding sequence is TGCGCCAGCAGCTTCGGCGTGGCAGGGCAAGAGACCCAGTACTTC. This translates into CASSFGVAGQETQYF.

The gene calls are TRBV6-4 and TRBJ2-1; TRBD2 matches at 11 bases. CDR1 MRHNA and CDR2 SNTAGT come from the germline V gene. The CDR3 covers 15 residues. The V gene end was trimmed by 4 bases and the J gene end by 2 bases; junction bases not matched to a gene: 1. CDR3 region: CASSALAGAYNEQFF. The CDR3 DNA is TGTGCCAGCAGTGCACTAGCGGGAGCCTACAATGAGCAGTTCTTC.

This chain joins TRBV4-2 and TRBJ2-1, with 7 bases aligning to TRBD1. The J segment lost 15 bases and the V segment lost 1 base, leaving 12 bases of the junction unmatched. CDR3 length equals 14 residues. Germline assignment: CDR1 LGHNA and CDR2 YNFKEQ. The CDR3 loop is CASSQGGGQGGSFF. The CDR3 coding sequence is TGTGCCAGCAGCCAAGGGGGTGGGCAAGGGGGCTCGTTCTTC.

This chain uses TRBV18 with TRBJ1-5; D might be TRBD1 (5 bases). This CDR3 contains 14 residues. Germline V gene sequence: CDR1 KGHSH, CDR2 LQKENI. V dropped 1 base and J dropped 4 bases, with 8 bases sitting between them. CDR3 region: CASSPRQTNQPQHF. The CDR3 DNA sequence: TGTGCCAGCTCACCACGACAGACGAATCAGCCCCAGCATTTT. Using reference TRBV18 and TRBJ1-5 for the parts outside the CDR3, the full variable domain is NAGVMQNPRHLVRRRGQEARLRCSPMKGHSHVYWYRQLPEEGLKFMVYLQKENIIDESGMPKERFSAEFPKEGPSILRIQQVVRGDSAAYFCASSPRQTNQPQHFGDGTRLSIL.

This chain links TRBV28 with TRBJ2-3; 8 nucleotides match TRBD2. CDR1 and CDR2 from the germline V gene are MDHEN and SYDVKM. With V trimmed by 8 bases and J by 2 bases, 6 bases remained unmatched. The CDR3 runs to 14 residues. The CDR3 DNA sequence: TGTGCCAGCTCATCTAGCGGGTCCACAGATACGCAGTATTTT. Protein: CASSSSGSTDTQYF.

The chain employs TRBV5-1 and TRBJ2-7; the D is unclear. Trimming cost V 0 bases and J 3 bases, with 7 bases left between them. Germline V CDR1 and CDR2: SGHRS, YFSETQ. This CDR3 spans 13 amino acids. CDR3 sequence: CASSLEHIYEQYF. The CDR3 DNA sequence: TGCGCCAGCAGCTTGGAACACATCTACGAGCAGTACTTC. Full variable domain (outside the CDR3, taken from reference TRBV5-1 and TRBJ2-7): KAGVTQTPRYLIKTRGQQVTLSCSPISGHRSVSWYQQTPGQGLQFLFEYFSETQRNKGNFPGRFSGRQFSNSRSEMNVSTLELGDSALYLCASSLEHIYEQYFGPGTRLTVT.

The V and J genes are TRBV6-1 and TRBJ2-1; D remains unclear. The CDR3 has 15 residues. Trimming cost V 5 bases and J 7 bases, with 18 bases left between them. CDR1 is MNHNS and CDR2 is SASEGT in the germline V gene. For the CDR3, the DNA is TGTGCCAGCAGTCAGCACGGATTAACACAGAATGAGCAGTTCTTC. Amino acid sequence: CASSQHGLTQNEQFF.

V and J are TRBV4-1 and TRBJ2-5, with D possibly TRBD2 on 5 matching bases. The CDR3 loop spans 14 amino acids. The V gene lost 4 bases and the J gene lost 5 bases, with 14 bases spanning the gap. Germline loops: CDR1 MGHRA, CDR2 YSYEKL. CDR3 DNA sequence: TGCGCCAGCAGCCTGATTGGGGAGCGGGAGACCCAGTACTTC. Its translation is CASSLIGERETQYF.

V and J are TRBV7-2 and TRBJ2-5, with TRBD2 matching over 7 bases. V dropped 8 bases and J dropped 5; count of bases not matched to a gene: 14. From germline, CDR1 is SGHTA and CDR2 FQGNSA. The CDR3 has 15 amino acids. CDR3 sequence reads: CASPREAGRFETQYF. In nucleotides, the CDR3 is TGTGCCAGCCCCCGAGAAGCGGGAAGGTTTGAGACCCAGTACTTC.

Details on this clone: This may arise from a read error, as a much more abundant clone is one base away. The chain carries TRBV4-1 and TRBJ2-2; D perhaps matches TRBD2 (5 bases). CDR1 and CDR2 (germline): MGHRA, YSYEKL. The germline V and J ends were trimmed by 5 bases and 4 bases, with 17 bases remaining between them. The CDR3 is 16 amino acids. The CDR3 bases are TGCGCCAGCAGCTTCGCACCCGGGGTCGGCACCGGGGAGCTGTTTTTT. Protein: CASSFAPGVGTGELFF.

V usage is TRBV10-3 and J usage is TRBJ2-6; 8 bases line up with TRBD2. This CDR3 spans 17 amino acids. The trim removed 6 bases at V and 2 bases at J, leaving 9 bases unmatched. Germline V gives CDR1 ENHRY, CDR2 SYGVKD. CDR3 DNA sequence: TGTGCCATCAGCCCCGCCTCGGGGGGGGCTGGGGCCAACGTCCTGACTTTC. Encoded protein: CAISPASGGAGANVLTF.

V is TRBV5-4 and J is TRBJ2-6, with D perhaps TRBD1 (5 bases). The germline V gene encodes CDR1 SGHNT and CDR2 YYREEE (reference sequence). This CDR3 comprises 17 residues. V gave up 2 bases and J gave up 1 base, with 13 bases separating them. CDR3 in amino acids: CASSLVGRGSGANVLTF. In DNA, the CDR3 is TGTGCCAGCAGCTTAGTAGGAAGGGGTTCTGGGGCCAACGTCCTGACTTTC.

This clone was detected only once. The chain recombines TRBV27 with TRBJ2-7; D uncertain. The germline V and J ends were trimmed by 2 bases and 0 bases, with 11 bases remaining between them. The CDR3 has 15 amino acids. Germline V gene lookup returns CDR1 MNHEY and CDR2 SMNVEV (reference sequence). The CDR3 bases are TGTGCCAGCAGTTTAGGGTCCCCTAGCTCCTACGAGCAGTACTTC. Translating gives CASSLGSPSSYEQYF.

CDR3 coding DNA: TGTGCCAGCAGTGAAGCGCTTGTGACAGGGAGCCAAGAGACCCAGTACTTC. It codes for CASSEALVTGSQETQYF. This chain connects TRBV6-1 to TRBJ2-5; TRBD1 matches at 7 bases. The ends lost 0 bases at V and 1 base at J; junction bases unmatched: 8. In germline, CDR1 is MNHNS, CDR2 SASEGT. The CDR3 runs to 17 residues.

DNA for the CDR3: TGTGCCAGCAGCTTGGCCGCAGGACAGGCGGCTAATAATGAGCAGTTCTTC. Amino acids: CASSLAAGQAANNEQFF. V usage is TRBV5-5 and J usage is TRBJ2-1; 7 bases agree with TRBD1. The junction had 13 bases not matched to a gene; V was cut back by 0 bases and J by 7 bases. CDR1 SGHKS and CDR2 YYEKEE come from the germline V gene (reference sequence). The CDR3 covers 17 residues.

The V and J genes are TRBV25-1 and TRBJ2-1; the match to TRBD1 covers 11 bases. Unmatched junction bases numbered 3, after V lost 6 bases and J lost 8 bases. Germline values: CDR1 MGHDK, CDR2 SYGVNS. The CDR3 runs 13 residues. This chain's CDR3 is CASRDRGPHEQFF. The CDR3, as DNA: TGTGCCAGCAGGGACAGGGGGCCCCATGAGCAGTTCTTC.

The rearrangement links TRBV7-9 to TRBJ1-2; 8 bases fit TRBD1. J lost 9 bases, V lost 0 bases, and 15 bases had no gene match. CDR1 is SEHNR, CDR2 FQNEAQ, per germline (reference sequence). The CDR3 spans 17 residues. CDR3 nucleotide sequence: TGTGCCAGCAGCTTAGCGTATGGTAGTGTACAGGGGGGGAGCTACACCTTC. Amino acid sequence: CASSLAYGSVQGGSYTF.

The chain links TRBV18 to TRBJ2-2; 7 bases line up with TRBD1. The V gene's germline CDR1 is KGHSH and CDR2 LQKENI. The length of the CDR3 is 17 residues. Trimming at V came to 3 bases and at J to 1 base, leaving 8 bases not matched to a gene. CDR3 residues: CASSPPTGTENTGELFF. The DNA for the CDR3 is TGTGCCAGCTCACCGCCAACCGGGACAGAGAACACCGGGGAGCTGTTTTTT.

The chain has TRBV5-1 and TRBJ2-3; D gene ambiguous. Deletions cut 0 bases from V and 3 bases from J, with 5 bases between. The CDR3 totals 13 residues. Germline loops: CDR1 SGHRS, CDR2 YFSETQ. This CDR3 is CASSLDLTDTQYF. For the CDR3, the DNA is TGCGCCAGCAGCTTGGACTTGACAGATACGCAGTATTTT.

The chain links TRBV4-1 to TRBJ1-5; D is unclear. V dropped 0 bases and J dropped 4 bases, with 10 bases sitting between them. The CDR3 loop spans 15 amino acids. The germline V gene has CDR1 MGHRA and CDR2 YSYEKL. The CDR3, as DNA: TGCGCCAGCAGCCAAGACGGGAGGCTGAATCAGCCCCAGCATTTT. Its translation: CASSQDGRLNQPQHF.

The chain joins TRBV13 to TRBJ2-1; 9 bases align to TRBD2. The germline gives CDR1 PRHDT, CDR2 FYEKMQ (reference sequence). The J segment lost 0 bases and the V segment lost 1 base, leaving 4 bases of the junction unmatched. CDR3 length equals 17 residues. The CDR3 protein is CASSLVLAGSSYNEQFF. The CDR3 coding sequence is TGTGCCAGCAGCTTAGTACTAGCGGGTAGCTCCTACAATGAGCAGTTCTTC.

The rearrangement links TRBV2 to TRBJ2-2; 10 nucleotides line up with TRBD1. The V gene end was trimmed by 6 bases and the J gene end by 6 bases; junction bases not matched to a gene: 1. Germline CDR1 SNHLY, CDR2 FYNNEI. The CDR3 runs 13 residues. CDR3 region: CASRGQGAGELFF. Written as DNA, the CDR3 is TGTGCCAGCAGAGGACAGGGGGCCGGGGAGCTGTTTTTT.

The rearrangement links TRBV27 to TRBJ2-5; D perhaps matches TRBD2 (5 bases). Germline lookup yields CDR1 MNHEY and CDR2 SMNVEV (reference sequence). CDR3 length equals 16 residues. V shed 0 bases and J shed 7 bases, with 18 bases lying between them. The CDR3 sequence is CASSLSIRDTSGTQYF. The DNA for the CDR3 is TGTGCCAGCAGTTTATCGATCCGGGATACCTCGGGGACCCAGTACTTC.

The rearrangement joins TRBV30 to TRBJ2-5; a weak D match, TRBD2 (5 bases). The CDR3 has 12 amino acids. V lost 4 bases, J lost 2 bases, and 8 bases lay in between. Germline lookup yields CDR1 GTSNPN and CDR2 SVGIG (reference sequence). The CDR3 DNA is TGTGCCTGGAATTCGGGACAAGAGACCCAGTACTTC. It encodes CAWNSGQETQYF.

V gene TRBV19 combines with J gene TRBJ2-1, with 9 bases fitting TRBD2. With 3 bases clipped from V and 0 bases from J, the junction kept 3 bases outside the gene matches. The CDR3 is 16 amino acids. The germline CDR1 and CDR2 sequences are LNHDA and SQIVND (reference sequence). CDR3 residues: CASSIPSGTSYNEQFF. The CDR3 DNA is TGTGCCAGTAGTATCCCTAGCGGGACCTCCTACAATGAGCAGTTCTTC.

CDR3 sequence: CASSPGGSYEQYF. In nucleotides, the CDR3 is TGTGCCAGCAGTCCGGGTGGGTCCTACGAGCAGTACTTC. V usage is TRBV6-5 and J usage is TRBJ2-7; D is ambiguous. This CDR3 is built from 13 residues. V lost 5 bases and J lost 1, with 9 bases in between. Germline V CDR1 and CDR2: MNHEY, SVGAGI.